These 12 T cell receptor beta chains were all obtained from the same sample, sequenced in a study of T cell responses to AZD1222 COVID-19 vaccine. Some clones are missing from TCRdb's copy, which holds only in-frame ones; the method was immunoSEQ multiplex PCR. The data hold some 170,000 clones, with about 89% observed a single time. The sample consisted of peripheral blood, taken on day 0 of AZD1222 vaccination. These receptors were taken from an adult in good health.

The V gene is TRBV28, the J gene TRBJ1-1; 11 bases match TRBD1. V trimming: 9 bases; J trimming: 0 bases; junction bases outside the gene matches: 12. Germline V gene lookup returns CDR1 MDHEN and CDR2 SYDVKM. CDR3 length: 17 residues. CDR3 in amino acids: CASKGQGASLLNTEAFF. The DNA for the CDR3 is TGTGCCAGTAAAGGACAGGGGGCTTCCTTACTGAACACTGAAGCTTTCTTT.

This clone appeared once. V gene TRBV30 combines with J gene TRBJ2-1, with TRBD2 matching over 7 bases. This CDR3 is 13 amino acids long. CDR1 and CDR2 from the germline V gene are GTSNPN and SVGIG (reference sequence). With 6 bases clipped from V and 3 bases from J, the junction kept 5 bases outside the gene matches. The CDR3 sequence is CACPGGSYNEQFF. The CDR3 nucleotides are TGTGCCTGCCCTGGCGGGAGCTACAATGAGCAGTTCTTC. The entire variable domain, with the rest obtained from reference TRBV30 and TRBJ2-1, is as follows: SQTIHQWPATLVQPVGSPLSLECTVEGTSNPNLYWYRQAAGRGLQLLFYSVGIGQISSEVPQNLSASRPQDRQFILSSKKLLLSDSGFYLCACPGGSYNEQFFGPGTRLTVL.

The rearrangement links TRBV5-4 to TRBJ1-6; D possibly corresponds to TRBD1 (6 bases). Germline V CDR1 and CDR2: SGHNT, YYREEE (reference sequence). V gave up 0 bases and J gave up 6 bases, with 13 bases separating them. The CDR3 consists of 16 residues. CDR3 DNA: TGTGCCAGCAGCTTGGCGGGGGGGCAAATTAATTCACCCCTCCACTTT. It is translated as CASSLAGGQINSPLHF.

The chain recombines TRBV4-2 with TRBJ1-2, with D possibly being TRBD1 (5 bases). In germline, CDR1 is LGHNA, CDR2 YNFKEQ. CDR3 length: 16 amino acids. Between the trimmed V and J ends, which lost 3 bases and 4 bases, there was a span of 18 bases. The CDR3 loop is CASSQLGTAQGYGYTF. The CDR3 DNA follows: TGTGCCAGCAGCCAGCTCGGGACCGCCCAAGGCTATGGCTACACCTTC.

The V and J genes are TRBV5-1 and TRBJ2-7; D is perhaps TRBD1 (6 bases). Germline V gene data show CDR1 as SGHRS and CDR2 as YFSETQ. Trimming removed 0 bases from V and 2 bases from J, with 12 bases in between. The CDR3 is 15 amino acids. The CDR3 here is CASSLDTGSTYEQYV. The CDR3 DNA reads TGCGCCAGCAGCTTGGATACAGGGTCGACCTACGAGCAGTACGTC.

The rearrangement joins TRBV14 to TRBJ2-2; D is possibly TRBD1 or TRBD2 (6 bases each). CDR1 and CDR2 (germline): SGHDN, FVKESK. The V and J ends lost 4 bases and 5 bases respectively, with 11 bases between them. The CDR3 length is 14 residues. CDR3 nucleotide sequence: TGTGCCAGCAGCCCCCAAGGGGGGACCGGGGAGCTGTTTTTT. Its translation is CASSPQGGTGELFF.

The chain uses TRBV7-9 and TRBJ2-1, with TRBD2 as a possible D gene (6 bases). The CDR3 has 16 amino acids. V lost 3 bases and J 9 bases, leaving 21 bases between the germline ends. The germline gives CDR1 SEHNR, CDR2 FQNEAQ (reference sequence). The DNA of the CDR3 is TGTGCCAGCAGCTTCTTAACCGGGACTGCGCCAGGTGAGCAGTTCTTC. This sequence encodes CASSFLTGTAPGEQFF.

The chain uses TRBV28 and TRBJ1-4; possible D gene TRBD1, 5 bases. The V gene lost 4 bases and the J gene lost 5 bases, with 14 bases spanning the gap. This CDR3 comprises 15 residues. The V gene's germline CDR1 is MDHEN and CDR2 SYDVKM. DNA for the CDR3: TGTGCCAGCAGTTCCACAGCAGGGAGGAATGAAAAACTGTTTTTT. Translated, it gives CASSSTAGRNEKLFF. The full variable domain, in which reference TRBV28 and TRBJ1-4 provide the parts outside the CDR3, is DVKVTQSSRYLVKRTGEKVFLECVQDMDHENMFWYRQDPGLGLRLIYFSYDVKMKEKGDIPEGYSVSREKKERFSLILESASTNQTSMYLCASSSTAGRNEKLFFGSGTQLSVL.

The chain combines TRBV7-2 with TRBJ1-1; D not resolved. This CDR3 is built from 14 residues. Trimming removed 1 base from V and 0 bases from J, with 6 bases in between. Germline V gene lookup returns CDR1 SGHTA and CDR2 FQGNSA. The CDR3 protein is CASSLGVLNTEAFF. CDR3 nucleotides: TGTGCCAGCAGCTTAGGGGTTCTGAACACTGAAGCTTTCTTT.

This chain connects TRBV6-1 to TRBJ1-2; D is perhaps TRBD1 (5 bases). Germline V gene data show CDR1 as MNHNS and CDR2 as SASEGT. Trimming removed 3 bases from V and 7 bases from J, with 12 bases in between. The CDR3 is 13 residues long. CDR3 protein: CASSEAGDGGYTF. As DNA, the CDR3 is TGTGCCAGCAGTGAGGCGGGGGATGGTGGCTACACCTTC.

The chain joins TRBV28 to TRBJ1-2, with 7 bases matching TRBD1. This CDR3 comprises 12 residues. Trimming at V came to 6 bases and at J to 2 bases, leaving 0 bases not matched to a gene. From germline, CDR1 is MDHEN and CDR2 SYDVKM. Here the CDR3 DNA reads TGTGCCAGCAGGACAGGGAACTATGGCTACACCTTC. Translating gives CASRTGNYGYTF.

V and J are TRBV30 and TRBJ2-7; D not resolved. Germline CDR1 GTSNPN, CDR2 SVGIG (reference sequence). The CDR3 covers 12 residues. V lost 3 bases and J lost 5, with 11 bases in between. As DNA, the CDR3 is TGTGCCTGGAGCCCCGCCCTCCACGAGCAGTACTTC. It translates to CAWSPALHEQYF.